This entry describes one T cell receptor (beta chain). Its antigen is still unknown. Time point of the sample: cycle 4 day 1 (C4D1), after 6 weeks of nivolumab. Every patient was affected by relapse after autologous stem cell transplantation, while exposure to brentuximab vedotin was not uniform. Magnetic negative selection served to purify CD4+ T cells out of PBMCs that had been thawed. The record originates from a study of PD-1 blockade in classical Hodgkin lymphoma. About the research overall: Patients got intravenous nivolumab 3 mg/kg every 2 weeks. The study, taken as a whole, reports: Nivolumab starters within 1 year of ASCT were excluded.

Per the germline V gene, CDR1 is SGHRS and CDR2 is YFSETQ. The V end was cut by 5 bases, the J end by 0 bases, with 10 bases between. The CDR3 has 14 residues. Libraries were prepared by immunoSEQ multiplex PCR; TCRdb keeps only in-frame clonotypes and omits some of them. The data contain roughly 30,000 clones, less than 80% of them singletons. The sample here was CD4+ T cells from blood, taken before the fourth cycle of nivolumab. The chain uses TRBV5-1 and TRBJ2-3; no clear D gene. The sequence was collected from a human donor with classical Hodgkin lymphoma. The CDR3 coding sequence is TGCGCCAGCAGGGATTATCGGAGCACAGATACGCAGTATTTT. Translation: CASRDYRSTDTQYF.